This entry lists 5 T cell receptor beta chains sequenced from one sample in a study of OX40 agonist ivuxolimab in advanced cancers. Data came from immunoSEQ multiplex PCR; TCRdb stores just in-frame clones and leaves some out. Among 75,000 to 100,000 clones listed, roughly 87% were seen once. Source: CD4+ or CD8+ T cells sorted from blood, taken in a trial of the OX40 agonist ivuxolimab. The receptors were sampled from an adult with an advanced solid tumor such as melanoma, head and neck, liver or kidney cancer.

The chain uses TRBV7-2 and TRBJ1-1; D perhaps matches TRBD1 (5 bases). The CDR3 has 16 residues. In germline, CDR1 is SGHTA, CDR2 FQGNSA. V lost 0 bases to trimming and J lost 0 bases, with 11 bases between them. The CDR3 region has the DNA TGTGCCAGCAGCTTAGCTCCAAGAGGGGTGAACACTGAAGCTTTCTTT. Translation gives CASSLAPRGVNTEAFF.

V and J are TRBV19 and TRBJ1-5; TRBD1 is a possible D gene (6 bases). CDR1 LNHDA and CDR2 SQIVND come from the germline V gene (reference sequence). The ends were cut back, 5 bases at V and 9 bases at J, with 23 bases in the middle. The CDR3 is made up of 16 amino acids. The CDR3 loop is CASSLRQAFPGAPQHF. The CDR3 bases are TGTGCCAGTAGTCTCCGACAGGCCTTTCCAGGGGCGCCCCAGCATTTT.

As DNA, the CDR3 is TGCGCCAGCAGCTTGTTTAGGGGAGCGAACACCGGGGAGCTGTTTTTT. This sequence encodes CASSLFRGANTGELFF. The chain recombines TRBV5-1 with TRBJ2-2; D is tentatively TRBD1 or TRBD2 (5 bases each). Germline V gene data show CDR1 as SGHRS and CDR2 as YFSETQ. There are 16 residues in the CDR3. The germline V and J ends were trimmed by 1 base and 0 bases, with 10 bases remaining between them. The full variable domain, its missing parts supplied by reference TRBV5-1 and TRBJ2-2, is KAGVTQTPRYLIKTRGQQVTLSCSPISGHRSVSWYQQTPGQGLQFLFEYFSETQRNKGNFPGRFSGRQFSNSRSEMNVSTLELGDSALYLCASSLFRGANTGELFFGEGSRLTVL.

V usage is TRBV21-1 and J usage is TRBJ2-7; the table's D call TRBD1 went unverified against the DNA. TRBV21-1 is flagged as a pseudogene. CDR3 length: 15 residues. CDR3 amino acids: CASSNQTGALYEQYF. The CDR3 DNA reads as TGTGCCAGCAGCAATCAGACAGGGGCTCTTTACGAGCAGTACTTC.

The chain couples TRBV28 to TRBJ2-7; possible D gene TRBD1, 5 bases. Germline lookup yields CDR1 MDHEN and CDR2 SYDVKM. The CDR3 is 15 residues long. Trimming shortened V by 1 base and J by 2 bases, and 12 bases separated the two germline ends. The CDR3 DNA sequence: TGTGCCAGCAGTTTATACCGACAGATCGCCTACGAGCAGTACTTC. It translates to CASSLYRQIAYEQYF.